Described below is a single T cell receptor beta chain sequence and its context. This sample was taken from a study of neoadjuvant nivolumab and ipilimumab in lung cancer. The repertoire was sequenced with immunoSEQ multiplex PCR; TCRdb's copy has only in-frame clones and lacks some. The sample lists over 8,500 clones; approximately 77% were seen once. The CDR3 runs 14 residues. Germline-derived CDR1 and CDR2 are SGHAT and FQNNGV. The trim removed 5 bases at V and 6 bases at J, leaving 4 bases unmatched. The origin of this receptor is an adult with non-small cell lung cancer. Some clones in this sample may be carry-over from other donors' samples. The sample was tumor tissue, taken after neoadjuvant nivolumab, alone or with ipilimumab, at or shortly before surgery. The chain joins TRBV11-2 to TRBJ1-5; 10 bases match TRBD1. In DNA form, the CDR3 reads TGTGCCAGCAGCCTTGGGACAGGGGTTCAGCCCCAGCATTTT. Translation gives CASSLGTGVQPQHF.